This TCR beta chain was sequenced for a study of PD-1 blockade in classical Hodgkin lymphoma. By share, this clone counts as medium-sized. All the patients suffered relapse after autologous stem cell transplantation, and brentuximab vedotin exposure differed. CDR1 is ENHRY and CDR2 is SYGVKD in the germline V gene. V lost 4 bases to trimming and J lost 5 bases, with 14 bases between them. The CDR3 covers 14 residues. TCRdb keeps only in-frame clones here, not all; method: immunoSEQ multiplex PCR. The sample carries 55,000 to 80,000 clones, more than 85% recorded once. The V gene is TRBV10-3, the J gene TRBJ1-1; no clear D gene. The sequencing here drew on peripheral blood mononuclear cells (PBMCs), taken at baseline. This TCR came from a human donor with classical Hodgkin lymphoma. CDR3 in DNA: TGTGCCATCAGTGGGTACCCCGGGAGGACTGAAGCTTTCTTT. Residues: CAISGYPGRTEAFF.